This is a list of T cell receptor beta chains from one sample in a study of shared clonotypes between healthy human individuals. Some clones are missing from TCRdb's copy, which holds only in-frame ones; the method was immunoSEQ multiplex PCR. The data show about 650,000 clones, less than 97% seen once. Sequenced sample: naive CD8+ T cells sorted from blood. These receptors were taken from a woman aged 30 to 39 in good health. Both conserved end residues are part of each CDR3. A D gene is named only where the DNA matches it firmly.

TRBJ2-5 TRBV14 TRBD2 CASSQELGLADGKTQYF
NA TRBV27 TRBD2 CASSLIQAGGPHEQYF
TRBJ2-7 TRBV29-1 NA CSVTATGLEQYF
TRBJ2-1 TRBV19 NA CASRRGLEQFF
TRBJ2-1 TRBV2 NA CASSAYPNEQFF
TRBJ2-1 TRBV6-1 NA CASSEGSGTYNEQFF
TRBJ2-5 TRBV5-6 NA CASSSPNPETQYF
TRBJ2-5 TRBV29-1 NA CSGTGSGEQYF
TRBJ1-1 TRBV27 NA CASSTSGALTEAFF
TRBJ2-4 TRBV28 NA CASTLGESIQYF
TRBJ2-1 TRBV28 NA CASSAWDLEQFF
TRBJ2-1 TRBV19 NA CAGGPENEQFF
TRBJ1-1 TRBV7-9 NA CASSLGSVTEAFF